This T cell receptor (beta chain) came from a study of shared clonotypes between healthy human individuals. Points from the study as a whole: Clonotypes which were not shared had lower generation probabilities than clonotypes that all four donors shared. Sequencing depth was expected to affect clonotype sharing among donors.

As concerns this clone: The target antigen is unknown.

The J segment lost 1 base and the V segment lost 0 bases, leaving 4 bases of the junction unmatched. The CDR3 spans 16 residues. The germline gives CDR1 MRHNA, CDR2 SNTAGT. Sequencing was at deep level. In the source study's methods: Filtering differed, since immunoSEQ gave only junction sequences and no quality scores. The repertoire was sequenced with immunoSEQ multiplex PCR; TCRdb's copy has only in-frame clones and lacks some. That table is the source of V, J and clone size, and D and trimming were worked out from the DNA. Among approximately 100,000 clones listed, less than 80% were seen once. V usage is TRBV6-4 and J usage is TRBJ2-3, with 7 bases fitting TRBD2. Input material: memory CD8+ T cells sorted from blood. The subset was: CD45RO+ cells pooled with CCR7-negative TemRA cells. This receptor was identified in a woman in her 30s in good health. The CDR3 DNA follows: TGTGCCAGCAGTGACTCCGTAGCGGGCGGCACAGATACGCAGTATTTT. This gives the protein CASSDSVAGGTDTQYF.